One sample yielded the 8 T cell receptor beta chains listed below, sequenced in a study of T cell responses to AZD1222 COVID-19 vaccine. Sequenced by immunoSEQ multiplex PCR; TCRdb stores in-frame clones only, minus some. The sample yields roughly 130,000 clones, about 90% seen once. Material: peripheral blood, obtained on day 0 of AZD1222 vaccination. These receptors were obtained from an adult in good health.

The V call is TRBV18, the J call TRBJ2-7; D is perhaps TRBD2 (5 bases). V shed 6 bases and J shed 0 bases, with 12 bases lying between them. This CDR3 comprises 14 residues. CDR1 and CDR2 from the germline V gene are KGHSH and LQKENI. The CDR3 nucleotides are TGTGCCAGCTCCGCCGGGATCAGCTCCTACGAGCAGTACTTC. Translation gives CASSAGISSYEQYF.

The rearrangement links TRBV24-1 to TRBJ2-7; tentative D call: TRBD1 (5 bases). The germline V and J ends were trimmed by 1 base and 2 bases, with 8 bases remaining between them. Germline V gene lookup returns CDR1 KGHDR and CDR2 SFDVKD. This CDR3 is 14 amino acids long. CDR3: CATSDLGHPYEQYF. The CDR3 coding sequence is TGTGCCACCAGTGATTTAGGACACCCCTACGAGCAGTACTTC.

V usage is TRBV6-5 and J usage is TRBJ1-1; D gene uncertain. Germline CDR1 MNHEY, CDR2 SVGAGI. V lost 6 bases to trimming and J lost 3 bases, with 8 bases between them. This CDR3 comprises 12 residues. CDR3 coding DNA: TGTGCCAGCAGGTCGGAGTACACTGAAGCTTTCTTT. It specifies CASRSEYTEAFF.

The rearrangement links TRBV5-4 to TRBJ1-6; TRBD1 agrees at 8 bases. From germline, CDR1 is SGHNT and CDR2 YYREEE (reference sequence). The CDR3 contains 17 residues. Unmatched junction bases numbered 15, after V lost 4 bases and J lost 9 bases. Here the CDR3 reads CASSTNQVDRAISPLHF. Written as DNA, the CDR3 is TGTGCCAGCAGCACCAACCAAGTGGACAGGGCTATTTCACCCCTCCACTTT.

The CDR3 sequence: CASSPFLGAMGGYTF. The CDR3 bases are TGTGCCAGCAGTCCCTTTCTGGGGGCGATGGGAGGCTACACCTTC. The rearrangement joins TRBV7-9 to TRBJ1-2; maybe TRBD1 (6 bases). There are 15 residues in the CDR3. V lost 6 bases and J lost 8, with 22 bases in between. The germline V gene encodes CDR1 SEHNR and CDR2 FQNEAQ (reference sequence).

The chain couples TRBV4-1 to TRBJ2-5; D assignment may be TRBD1 or TRBD2 (6 bases each). The length of the CDR3 is 14 residues. V lost 3 bases and J lost 4, with 12 bases in between. Germline V CDR1 and CDR2: MGHRA, YSYEKL. CDR3 region: CASSQGLTGETQYF. Written as DNA, the CDR3 is TGCGCCAGCAGCCAGGGACTGACAGGAGAGACCCAGTACTTC.

The chain couples TRBV7-2 to TRBJ2-2; TRBD1 might be the D (7 bases). V was pared by 5 bases and J by 4 bases, with 23 bases between. This CDR3 region has 18 residues. CDR1 is SGHTA and CDR2 is FQGNSA in the germline V gene. This CDR3 reads CASSPFGGGSSSTGELFF. The CDR3 bases are TGTGCCAGCAGCCCCTTTGGAGGGGGCAGTTCATCCACCGGGGAGCTGTTTTTT.

This clone was counted a few times. The chain couples TRBV5-1 to TRBJ2-7, with a weak D call TRBD2 (6 bases). Germline V CDR1 and CDR2: SGHRS, YFSETQ. V lost 5 bases to trimming and J lost 1 base, with 10 bases between them. The CDR3 has 13 residues. The CDR3 reads CASSYGGSYEQYF. The CDR3, as DNA: TGCGCCAGCAGTTACGGGGGATCCTACGAGCAGTACTTC.